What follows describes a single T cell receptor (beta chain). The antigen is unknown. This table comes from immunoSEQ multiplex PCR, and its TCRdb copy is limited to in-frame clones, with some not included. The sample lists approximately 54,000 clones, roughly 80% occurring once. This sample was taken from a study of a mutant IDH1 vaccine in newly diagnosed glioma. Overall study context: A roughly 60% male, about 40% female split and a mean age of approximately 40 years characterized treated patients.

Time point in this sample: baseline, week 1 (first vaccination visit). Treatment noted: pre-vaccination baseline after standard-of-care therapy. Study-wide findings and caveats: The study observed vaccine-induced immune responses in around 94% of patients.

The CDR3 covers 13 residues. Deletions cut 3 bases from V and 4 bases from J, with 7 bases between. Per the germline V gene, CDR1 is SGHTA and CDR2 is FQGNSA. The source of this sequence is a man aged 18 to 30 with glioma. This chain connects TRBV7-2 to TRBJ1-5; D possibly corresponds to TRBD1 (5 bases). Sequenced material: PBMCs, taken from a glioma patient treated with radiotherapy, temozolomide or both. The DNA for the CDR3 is TGTGCCAGCAGCTTGGACATGAATCAGCCCCAGCATTTT. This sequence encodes CASSLDMNQPQHF. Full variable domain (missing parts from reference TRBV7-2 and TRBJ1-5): GAGVSQSPSNKVTEKGKDVELRCDPISGHTALYWYRQSLGQGLEFLIYFQGNSAPDKSGLPSDRFSAERTGGSVSTLTIQRTQQEDSAVYLCASSLDMNQPQHFGDGTRLSIL.